The rows below give T cell receptor beta chains drawn from one sample of a study of blood T cell repertoires in COVID-19. This table comes from immunoSEQ multiplex PCR, and its TCRdb copy is limited to in-frame clones, with some not included. The sample has fewer than 200,000 clones, 82% seen once; the top ten hold roughly 20%. The sequenced sample consisted of PBMCs or T cells enriched from blood (not recorded which). The source is a man aged 60 to 69 who had recovered from COVID-19. Each CDR3 is given with its conserved first and last residue. Each record gives: CDR3 length, D gene, clone size, J gene, V gene, CDR3 protein, CDR3 DNA. The D gene is left open where the match is weak. Only some rows state a clone size, as once, few, many or a class for expanded clones.

CDR3 length: 15
D gene: .
clone size: .
J gene: TRBJ2-4
V gene: TRBV14
CDR3 protein: CASSQARGRIDIQYF
CDR3 DNA: TGTGCCAGCAGCCAGGCAAGGGGCCGTATAGACATTCAGTACTTC

CDR3 length: 16
D gene: TRBD1
clone size: .
J gene: TRBJ1-2
V gene: TRBV11-1
CDR3 protein: CASSSHSTGTNYGYTF
CDR3 DNA: TGTGCCAGCAGCTCCCACTCGACAGGGACTAACTATGGCTACACCTTC

CDR3 length: 16
D gene: TRBD1
clone size: .
J gene: TRBJ2-7
V gene: TRBV19
CDR3 protein: CASSIPSGTGLYEQYF
CDR3 DNA: TGTGCCAGTAGTATACCATCCGGGACAGGGTTGTACGAGCAGTACTTC

CDR3 length: 16
D gene: .
clone size: .
J gene: TRBJ2-5
V gene: TRBV7-2
CDR3 protein: CASSLDGGGRRETQYF
CDR3 DNA: TGTGCCAGCAGCTTAGATGGGGGCGGGAGAAGGGAGACCCAGTACTTC

CDR3 length: 20
D gene: TRBD2
clone size: .
J gene: TRBJ2-3
V gene: TRBV5-1
CDR3 protein: CASSLERGLAGGGDTDTQYF
CDR3 DNA: TGCGCCAGCAGCTTGGAGCGCGGACTAGCGGGAGGGGGAGACACAGATACGCAGTATTTT

CDR3 length: 14
D gene: TRBD1
clone size: many
J gene: TRBJ2-7
V gene: TRBV7-6
CDR3 protein: CASSFGTDRYEQYF
CDR3 DNA: TGTGCCAGCAGCTTCGGGACAGACCGCTACGAGCAGTACTTC

CDR3 length: 11
D gene: .
clone size: few
J gene: TRBJ2-7
V gene: TRBV29-1
CDR3 protein: CSITAGVEQYF
CDR3 DNA: TGCAGCATTACCGCAGGCGTAGAGCAGTACTTC

CDR3 length: 16
D gene: .
clone size: .
J gene: TRBJ1-6
V gene: TRBV9
CDR3 protein: CASSVVAGGQNSPLHF
CDR3 DNA: TGTGCCAGCAGCGTAGTAGCGGGGGGTCAAAACTCACCCCTCCACTTT

CDR3 length: 15
D gene: TRBD1
clone size: .
J gene: TRBJ1-6
V gene: TRBV19
CDR3 protein: CASSMLDRGDSPLHF
CDR3 DNA: TGTGCCAGTAGTATGTTGGACAGGGGAGATTCACCCCTCCACTTT

CDR3 length: 15
D gene: .
clone size: .
J gene: TRBJ1-4
V gene: TRBV28
CDR3 protein: CASSLAGRANEKLFF
CDR3 DNA: TGTGCCAGCAGTTTAGCAGGGAGGGCTAATGAAAAACTGTTTTTT

CDR3 length: 18
D gene: TRBD2
clone size: .
J gene: TRBJ2-3
V gene: TRBV3-1/TRBV3-2
CDR3 protein: CASSQEGRLAAGTDTQYF
CDR3 DNA: TGTGCCAGCAGCCAAGAGGGGAGGCTAGCGGCCGGCACAGATACGCAGTATTTT

CDR3 length: 15
D gene: .
clone size: .
J gene: TRBJ2-1
V gene: TRBV9
CDR3 protein: CASSDSVGTLDTQFF
CDR3 DNA: TGTGCCAGCAGCGATAGTGTCGGGACTCTTGATACTCAGTTCTTC

CDR3 length: 15
D gene: .
clone size: .
J gene: TRBJ2-3
V gene: TRBV14
CDR3 protein: CASSQDRTFTDTQYF
CDR3 DNA: TGTGCCAGCAGCCAAGACCGGACATTCACAGATACGCAGTATTTT

CDR3 length: 17
D gene: TRBD2
clone size: .
J gene: TRBJ2-1
V gene: TRBV4-1
CDR3 protein: CASSQDRAGRADNEQFF
CDR3 DNA: TGCGCCAGCAGCCAGGATAGGGCAGGGAGGGCCGACAATGAGCAGTTCTTC

CDR3 length: 14
D gene: TRBD1
clone size: once
J gene: TRBJ1-1
V gene: TRBV19
CDR3 protein: CASSSDRGGTEAFF
CDR3 DNA: TGTGCCAGTAGTTCGGACAGGGGGGGGACTGAAGCTTTCTTT

CDR3 length: 15
D gene: .
clone size: .
J gene: TRBJ1-3
V gene: TRBV11-2
CDR3 protein: CASTERPGAGNTIYF
CDR3 DNA: TGTGCCAGCACCGAACGTCCAGGTGCTGGAAACACCATATATTTT

CDR3 length: 15
D gene: TRBD2
clone size: .
J gene: TRBJ2-1
V gene: TRBV10-2
CDR3 protein: CASSVQRGGPGEQFF
CDR3 DNA: TGCGCCAGCAGTGTGCAGCGGGGGGGCCCGGGTGAGCAGTTCTTC

CDR3 length: 13
D gene: .
clone size: .
J gene: TRBJ1-1
V gene: TRBV12-3/TRBV12-4
CDR3 protein: CASSRTGDTEAFF
CDR3 DNA: TGTGCCAGCAGTCGGACGGGGGACACTGAAGCTTTCTTT

CDR3 length: 14
D gene: TRBD1
clone size: .
J gene: TRBJ1-6
V gene: TRBV27
CDR3 protein: CASSPGQGNSPLHF
CDR3 DNA: TGTGCCAGCAGCCCGGGACAGGGTAATTCACCCCTCCACTTT

CDR3 length: 17
D gene: .
clone size: once
J gene: TRBJ1-5
V gene: TRBV21-1
CDR3 protein: CASSTGTGECGNQPQHF
CDR3 DNA: TGTGCCAGCAGCACCGGGACAGGGGAGTGCGGCAATCAGCCCCAGCATTTT

CDR3 length: 16
D gene: TRBD2
clone size: .
J gene: TRBJ2-3
V gene: TRBV6-5
CDR3 protein: CASSYRGAGSTDTQYF
CDR3 DNA: TGTGCCAGCAGTTACAGGGGAGCGGGGAGCACAGATACGCAGTATTTT

CDR3 length: 13
D gene: .
clone size: .
J gene: TRBJ1-1
V gene: TRBV3-1/TRBV3-2
CDR3 protein: CASSLKLNTEAFF
CDR3 DNA: TGTGCCAGCAGCCTTAAGCTGAACACTGAAGCTTTCTTT

CDR3 length: 18
D gene: TRBD1
clone size: few
J gene: TRBJ1-2
V gene: TRBV28
CDR3 protein: CASSDPMGQGARNYGYTF
CDR3 DNA: TGTGCCAGCAGTGACCCAATGGGACAGGGGGCTCGAAACTATGGCTACACCTTC

CDR3 length: 15
D gene: .
clone size: once
J gene: TRBJ2-2
V gene: TRBV2
CDR3 protein: CASSRLQGNTGELFF
CDR3 DNA: TGTGCCAGCAGTCGTTTACAGGGGAACACCGGGGAGCTGTTTTTT

CDR3 length: 18
D gene: TRBD1
clone size: .
J gene: TRBJ1-6
V gene: TRBV27
CDR3 protein: CASSLSGQAIPQNSPLHF
CDR3 DNA: TGTGCCAGCAGTTTATCGGGACAGGCGATACCACAGAATTCACCCCTCCACTTT

CDR3 length: 16
D gene: TRBD1
clone size: .
J gene: TRBJ2-7
V gene: TRBV4-1
CDR3 protein: CASSQEGQGAWREQYF
CDR3 DNA: TGCGCCAGCAGCCAGGAAGGACAGGGTGCATGGCGCGAGCAGTACTTC

CDR3 length: 16
D gene: TRBD1
clone size: .
J gene: TRBJ2-2
V gene: TRBV6-5
CDR3 protein: CASSYSGGVDTGELFF
CDR3 DNA: TGTGCCAGCAGTTACTCAGGGGGCGTAGACACCGGGGAGCTGTTTTTT

CDR3 length: 14
D gene: .
clone size: .
J gene: TRBJ2-1
V gene: TRBV5-1
CDR3 protein: CASSLDPQFNEQFF
CDR3 DNA: TGCGCCAGCAGCTTGGATCCCCAGTTCAATGAGCAGTTCTTC

CDR3 length: 15
D gene: TRBD2
clone size: .
J gene: TRBJ2-7
V gene: TRBV11-2
CDR3 protein: CASSEPSGGAGEQYF
CDR3 DNA: TGTGCCAGCAGCGAACCGAGCGGGGGGGCCGGCGAGCAGTACTTC

CDR3 length: 13
D gene: .
clone size: .
J gene: TRBJ1-2
V gene: TRBV6-5
CDR3 protein: CASSSDRSYGYTF
CDR3 DNA: TGTGCCAGCAGTTCCGACAGGTCCTATGGCTACACCTTC

CDR3 length: 12
D gene: .
clone size: .
J gene: TRBJ2-1
V gene: TRBV12-3/TRBV12-4
CDR3 protein: CASSDRYNEQFF
CDR3 DNA: TGTGCCAGCAGTGACAGGTACAATGAGCAGTTCTTC

CDR3 length: 14
D gene: .
clone size: few
J gene: TRBJ2-2
V gene: TRBV19
CDR3 protein: CASSKTENTGELFF
CDR3 DNA: TGTGCCAGCTCCAAGACAGAGAACACCGGGGAGCTGTTTTTT

CDR3 length: 16
D gene: TRBD1
clone size: once
J gene: TRBJ1-4
V gene: TRBV11-2
CDR3 protein: CASSPDRARRDEKLFF
CDR3 DNA: TGTGCCAGCAGCCCCGACAGGGCTAGAAGGGATGAAAAACTGTTTTTT

CDR3 length: 14
D gene: .
clone size: .
J gene: TRBJ2-3
V gene: TRBV9
CDR3 protein: CASSASTGSDTQYF
CDR3 DNA: TGTGCCAGCAGCGCCTCAACAGGGTCAGATACGCAGTATTTT

CDR3 length: 12
D gene: .
clone size: .
J gene: TRBJ1-2
V gene: TRBV3-1/TRBV3-2
CDR3 protein: CASSQGFRGYTF
CDR3 DNA: TGTGCCAGCAGCCAAGGTTTCCGTGGCTACACCTTC

CDR3 length: 15
D gene: .
clone size: .
J gene: TRBJ1-4
V gene: TRBV18
CDR3 protein: CASSAVGTANEKLFF
CDR3 DNA: TGTGCCAGCTCAGCTGTCGGTACGGCTAATGAAAAACTGTTTTTT

CDR3 length: 13
D gene: .
clone size: .
J gene: TRBJ2-2
V gene: TRBV2
CDR3 protein: CASSDSFTGELFF
CDR3 DNA: TGTGCCAGCAGTGACTCCTTTACCGGGGAGCTGTTTTTT

CDR3 length: 16
D gene: TRBD1
clone size: .
J gene: TRBJ2-1
V gene: TRBV19
CDR3 protein: CASSTLGTGVTNEQFF
CDR3 DNA: TGTGCCAGTAGTACCCTCGGGACAGGGGTGACCAATGAGCAGTTCTTC

CDR3 length: 15
D gene: TRBD2
clone size: .
J gene: TRBJ2-1
V gene: TRBV5-5
CDR3 protein: CASSLFAGGENEQFF
CDR3 DNA: TGTGCCAGCAGCTTGTTTGCGGGAGGGGAAAATGAGCAGTTCTTC

CDR3 length: 15
D gene: .
clone size: .
J gene: TRBJ2-5
V gene: TRBV11-2
CDR3 protein: CASTAAGRSQETQYF
CDR3 DNA: TGTGCCAGCACCGCGGCGGGGCGGTCTCAAGAGACCCAGTACTTC

CDR3 length: 11
D gene: .
clone size: .
J gene: TRBJ1-4
V gene: TRBV6-5
CDR3 protein: CASSRSEKLFF
CDR3 DNA: TGTGCCAGCAGCAGATCTGAAAAACTGTTTTTT

CDR3 length: 17
D gene: TRBD2
clone size: once
J gene: TRBJ2-3
V gene: TRBV7-8
CDR3 protein: CASSLSGLAGVTDTQYF
CDR3 DNA: TGTGCCAGCAGCTTATCCGGACTAGCGGGAGTCACAGATACGCAGTATTTT

CDR3 length: 13
D gene: .
clone size: .
J gene: TRBJ2-2
V gene: TRBV7-9
CDR3 protein: CASSLSYTGELFF
CDR3 DNA: TGTGCCAGCAGCTTATCTTACACCGGGGAGCTGTTTTTT

CDR3 length: 13
D gene: .
clone size: .
J gene: TRBJ2-5
V gene: TRBV30
CDR3 protein: CAWSVLGGQTQYF
CDR3 DNA: TGTGCCTGGAGTGTACTCGGGGGACAGACCCAGTACTTC

CDR3 length: 11
D gene: TRBD2
clone size: .
J gene: TRBJ2-1
V gene: TRBV2
CDR3 protein: CASSRPSGPIF
CDR3 DNA: TGTGCCAGCAGTCGTCCTAGCGGGCCGATCTTC

CDR3 length: 22
D gene: .
clone size: once
J gene: TRBJ1-3
V gene: TRBV15
CDR3 protein: CATSYRRQAVQGLHNSGNTIYF
CDR3 DNA: TGTGCCACCAGCTATCGTCGGCAGGCCGTACAGGGCCTACACAACTCTGGAAACACCATATATTTT

CDR3 length: 16
D gene: TRBD1
clone size: .
J gene: TRBJ1-1
V gene: TRBV28
CDR3 protein: CATKGQGVSRGTEAFF
CDR3 DNA: TGTGCCACCAAGGGGCAGGGGGTCTCACGGGGCACTGAAGCTTTCTTT

CDR3 length: 13
D gene: .
clone size: .
J gene: TRBJ2-2
V gene: TRBV29-1
CDR3 protein: CSVEGAGTRELFF
CDR3 DNA: TGCAGCGTTGAAGGCGCGGGGACGCGGGAGCTGTTTTTT

CDR3 length: 15
D gene: .
clone size: few
J gene: TRBJ2-3
V gene: TRBV28
CDR3 protein: CASRYRISSTDTQYF
CDR3 DNA: TGTGCCAGCAGGTACAGGATCTCTAGCACAGATACGCAGTATTTT

CDR3 length: 14
D gene: TRBD1
clone size: .
J gene: TRBJ2-7
V gene: TRBV10-3
CDR3 protein: CAISGDRRPYEQYF
CDR3 DNA: TGTGCCATCAGCGGGGACAGGAGGCCTTACGAGCAGTACTTC

CDR3 length: 15
D gene: TRBD1
clone size: .
J gene: TRBJ1-4
V gene: TRBV7-9
CDR3 protein: CASSLLQGASEKLFF
CDR3 DNA: TGTGCCAGCAGCTTACTACAGGGGGCAAGTGAAAAACTGTTTTTT